The source of this T cell receptor beta chain is a study of blood T cell repertoires in COVID-19. The wider study: Italy, Spain and the United States were the sources of the convalescent and acute COVID-19 samples. In each case, the material was cDNA or gDNA derived from T cells, B-cell-depleted T cells, or PBMCs.

Germline V lookup: CDR1 SGHTA, CDR2 FQGNSA. V was shortened by 5 bases and J by 4 bases, with 15 bases between the two germline ends. The CDR3 contains 14 residues. The protocol was immunoSEQ multiplex PCR, while the TCRdb copy is restricted to in-frame clones and leaves out a portion. The sample carries 100,000 to 150,000 clones, approximately 85% recorded once. One Seattle source followed patients from active infection through their disease course. V is TRBV7-2 and J is TRBJ2-7, with D uncertain. This receptor was taken from a woman over 75 with COVID-19, enrolled during active disease. Sequenced material: peripheral blood. CDR3: CASSINLGPYEQYF. The CDR3 DNA follows: TGTGCCAGCAGCATAAATCTAGGCCCTTACGAGCAGTACTTC.